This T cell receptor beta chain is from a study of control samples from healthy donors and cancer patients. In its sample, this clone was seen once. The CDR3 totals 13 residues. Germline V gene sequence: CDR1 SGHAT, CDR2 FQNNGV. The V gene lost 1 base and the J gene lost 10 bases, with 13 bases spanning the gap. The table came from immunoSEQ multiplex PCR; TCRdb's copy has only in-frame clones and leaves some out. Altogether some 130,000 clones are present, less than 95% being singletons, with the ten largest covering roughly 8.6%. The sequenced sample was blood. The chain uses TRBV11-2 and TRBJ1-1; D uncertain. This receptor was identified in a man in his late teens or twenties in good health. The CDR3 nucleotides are TGTGCCAGCAGCTTAGGGGTCTCAAGGAGAGCTTTCTTT. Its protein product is CASSLGVSRRAFF.